The T cell receptor (beta chain) under discussion was sequenced for a study of vaccination and CD4 T cells after COVID-19. Oncomine TCR Beta short-read sequencing was applied to DNA from cultured CD4+ T cells. TCRdb ran MiXCR on the PCR reads and lists one entry per CDR3 protein. The repertoire holds approximately 15,000 distinct CDR3 sequences, with under 55% as singletons. In the case of this clonotype: Its antigen is not known.

Treatment here: roughly 11-day PBMC culture with coronavirus spike peptide pools or control peptides (ViraFEST assay). Healthy people who got the vaccine had never had SARS-CoV-2 infection, since nucleocapsid antibodies came back negative before and after vaccination. In germline, CDR1 is SGHKS, CDR2 YYEKEE (reference sequence). This CDR3 spans 15 amino acids. The junction had 11 bases not matched to a gene; V was cut back by 4 bases and J by 4 bases. The rearrangement uses TRBV5-5 and TRBJ2-7; the match to TRBD1 covers 7 bases. The sequenced sample was CD4+ T cells from blood, cultured in vitro, obtained before SARS-CoV-2 vaccination. The clonotype was recovered from a human donor who received a COVID-19 vaccine. Here the CDR3 DNA reads TGTGCCAGCAGCAAAACCCCGCAGGGGGAATACGAGCAGTACTTC. Translating gives CASSKTPQGEYEQYF. The full variable domain, in which reference TRBV5-5 and TRBJ2-7 provide the parts outside the CDR3, is DAGVTQSPTHLIKTRGQQVTLRCSPISGHKSVSWYQQVLGQGPQFIFQYYEKEERGRGNFPDRFSARQFPNYSSELNVNALLLGDSALYLCASSKTPQGEYEQYFGPGTRLTVT.